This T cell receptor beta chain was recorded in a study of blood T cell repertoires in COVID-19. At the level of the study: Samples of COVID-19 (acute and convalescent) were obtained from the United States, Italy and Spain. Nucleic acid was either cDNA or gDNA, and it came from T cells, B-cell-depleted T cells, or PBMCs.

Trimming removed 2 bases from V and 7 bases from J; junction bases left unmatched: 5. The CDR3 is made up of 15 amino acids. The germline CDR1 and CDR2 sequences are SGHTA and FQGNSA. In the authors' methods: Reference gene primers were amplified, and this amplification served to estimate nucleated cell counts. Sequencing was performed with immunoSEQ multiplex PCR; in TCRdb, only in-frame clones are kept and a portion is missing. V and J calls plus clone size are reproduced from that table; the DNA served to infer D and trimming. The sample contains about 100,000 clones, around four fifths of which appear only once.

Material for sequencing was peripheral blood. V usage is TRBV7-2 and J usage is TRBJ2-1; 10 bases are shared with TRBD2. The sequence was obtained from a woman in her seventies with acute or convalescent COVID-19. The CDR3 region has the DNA TGTGCCAGCAGCTTATTAGCGGGGGGAACTAATGAGCAGTTCTTC. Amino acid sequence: CASSLLAGGTNEQFF.